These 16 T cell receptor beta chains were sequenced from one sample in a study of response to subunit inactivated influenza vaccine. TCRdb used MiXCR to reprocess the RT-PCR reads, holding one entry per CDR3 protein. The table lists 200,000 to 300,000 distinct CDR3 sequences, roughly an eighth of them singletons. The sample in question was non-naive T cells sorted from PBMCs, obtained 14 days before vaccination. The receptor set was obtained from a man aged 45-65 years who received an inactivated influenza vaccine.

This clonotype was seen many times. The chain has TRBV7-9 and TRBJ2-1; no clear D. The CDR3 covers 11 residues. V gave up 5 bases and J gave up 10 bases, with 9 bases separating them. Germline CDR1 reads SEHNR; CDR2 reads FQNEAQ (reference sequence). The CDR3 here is CASSLVLEQFF. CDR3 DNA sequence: TGTGCCAGCAGCCTCGTGCTAGAGCAGTTCTTC.

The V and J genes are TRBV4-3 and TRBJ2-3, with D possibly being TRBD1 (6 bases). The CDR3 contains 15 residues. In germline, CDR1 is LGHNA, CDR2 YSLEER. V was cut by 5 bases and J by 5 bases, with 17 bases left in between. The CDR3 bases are TGCGCCAGCAGCGAAGCTCGGTCAGGGGTAGATACGCAGTATTTT. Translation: CASSEARSGVDTQYF.

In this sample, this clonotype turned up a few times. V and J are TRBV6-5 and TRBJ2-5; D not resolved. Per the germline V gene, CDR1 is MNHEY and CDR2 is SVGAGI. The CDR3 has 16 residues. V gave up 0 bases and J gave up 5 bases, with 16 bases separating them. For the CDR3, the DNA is TGTGCCAGCAGTTACTCTTCCTTCCTAACAGCGGAGACCCAGTACTTC. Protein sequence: CASSYSSFLTAETQYF.

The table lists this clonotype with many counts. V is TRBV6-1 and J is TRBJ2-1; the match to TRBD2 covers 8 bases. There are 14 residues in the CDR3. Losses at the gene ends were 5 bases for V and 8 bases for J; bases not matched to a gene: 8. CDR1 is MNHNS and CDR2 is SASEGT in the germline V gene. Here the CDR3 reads CASSSREGPHEQFF. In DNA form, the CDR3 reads TGTGCCAGCAGTAGCCGGGAGGGCCCCCATGAGCAGTTCTTC.

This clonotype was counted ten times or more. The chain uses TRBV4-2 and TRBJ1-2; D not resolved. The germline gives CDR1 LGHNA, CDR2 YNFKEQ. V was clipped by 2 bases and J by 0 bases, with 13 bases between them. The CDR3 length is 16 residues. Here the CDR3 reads CASSQSGVLANYGYTF. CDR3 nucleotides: TGTGCCAGCAGCCAATCCGGCGTCCTAGCTAACTATGGCTACACCTTC.

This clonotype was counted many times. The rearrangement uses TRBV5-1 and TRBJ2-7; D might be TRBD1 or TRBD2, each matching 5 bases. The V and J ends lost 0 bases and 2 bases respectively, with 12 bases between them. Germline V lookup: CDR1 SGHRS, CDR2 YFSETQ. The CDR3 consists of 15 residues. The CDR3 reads CASSLDGTPTYEQYF. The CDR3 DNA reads TGCGCCAGCAGCTTGGACGGGACCCCGACCTACGAGCAGTACTTC.

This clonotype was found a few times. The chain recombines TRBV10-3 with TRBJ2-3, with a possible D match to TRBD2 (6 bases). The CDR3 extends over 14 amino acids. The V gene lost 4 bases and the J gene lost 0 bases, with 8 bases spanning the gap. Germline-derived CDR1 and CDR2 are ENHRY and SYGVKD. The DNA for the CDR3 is TGTGCCATCAGTGCCGGGACTAGCACAGATACGCAGTATTTT. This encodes CAISAGTSTDTQYF.

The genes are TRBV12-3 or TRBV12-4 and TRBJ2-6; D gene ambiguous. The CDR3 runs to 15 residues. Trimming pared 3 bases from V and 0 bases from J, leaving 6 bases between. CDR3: CASSFSASGANVLTF. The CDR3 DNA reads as TGTGCCAGCAGTTTTTCCGCCTCTGGGGCCAACGTCCTGACTTTC.

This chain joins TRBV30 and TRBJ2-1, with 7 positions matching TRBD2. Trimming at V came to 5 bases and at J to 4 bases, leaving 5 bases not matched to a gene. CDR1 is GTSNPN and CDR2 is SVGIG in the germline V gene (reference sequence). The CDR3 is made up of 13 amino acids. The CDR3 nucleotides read TGTGCCTGGGGTTTAGCGGGTTACAATGAGCAGTTCTTC. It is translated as CAWGLAGYNEQFF.

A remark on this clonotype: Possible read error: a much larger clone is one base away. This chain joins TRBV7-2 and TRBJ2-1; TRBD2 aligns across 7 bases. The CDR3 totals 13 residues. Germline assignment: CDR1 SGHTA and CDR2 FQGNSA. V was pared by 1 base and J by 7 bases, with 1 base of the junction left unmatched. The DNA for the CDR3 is TGTGCCAGCAGCTTAGACGGGGGGAATGAGCAGTTCTTC. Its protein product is CASSLDGGNEQFF.

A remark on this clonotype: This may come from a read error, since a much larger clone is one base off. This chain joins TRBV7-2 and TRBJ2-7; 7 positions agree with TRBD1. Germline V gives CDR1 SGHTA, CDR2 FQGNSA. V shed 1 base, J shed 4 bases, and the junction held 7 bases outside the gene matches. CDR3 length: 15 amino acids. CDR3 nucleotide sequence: TGTGCCAGCAGCTTAGACCGGACAGGATATTACGAGCAGTACTTC. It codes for CASSLDRTGYYEQYF.

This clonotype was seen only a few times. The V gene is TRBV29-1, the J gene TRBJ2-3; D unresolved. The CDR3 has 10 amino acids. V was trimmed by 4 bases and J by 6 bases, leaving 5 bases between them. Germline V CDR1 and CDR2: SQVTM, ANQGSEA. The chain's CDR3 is CSVAADTQYF. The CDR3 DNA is TGCAGCGTTGCTGCGGATACGCAGTATTTT.

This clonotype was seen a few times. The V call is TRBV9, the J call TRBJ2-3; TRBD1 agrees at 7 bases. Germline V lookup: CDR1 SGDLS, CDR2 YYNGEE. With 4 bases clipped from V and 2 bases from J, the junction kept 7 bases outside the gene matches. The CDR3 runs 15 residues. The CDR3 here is CASSSDRDVTDTQYF. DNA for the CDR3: TGTGCCAGCAGCTCAGACAGGGATGTCACAGATACGCAGTATTTT.

The CDR3, as DNA: TGCGCCAGCAGCTTTTCGACAGGGGGGGAAACTGAAGCTTTCTTT. It specifies CASSFSTGGETEAFF. The chain joins TRBV5-1 to TRBJ1-1; 9 positions agree with TRBD1. Germline V lookup: CDR1 SGHRS, CDR2 YFSETQ. The CDR3 has 15 amino acids. Trimming took 2 bases from V and 5 from J; bases not matched to a gene: 7.

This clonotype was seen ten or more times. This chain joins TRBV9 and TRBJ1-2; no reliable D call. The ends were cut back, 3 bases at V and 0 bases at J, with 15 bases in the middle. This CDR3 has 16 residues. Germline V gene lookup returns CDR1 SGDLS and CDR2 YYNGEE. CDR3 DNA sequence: TGTGCCAGCAGCGCAGAGCACTCGATTACTAACTATGGCTACACCTTC. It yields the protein CASSAEHSITNYGYTF. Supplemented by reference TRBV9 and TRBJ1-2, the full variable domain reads DSGVTQTPKHLITATGQRVTLRCSPRSGDLSVYWYQQSLDQGLQFLIQYYNGEERAKGNILERFSAQQFPDLHSELNLSSLELGDSALYFCASSAEHSITNYGYTFGSGTRLTVV.

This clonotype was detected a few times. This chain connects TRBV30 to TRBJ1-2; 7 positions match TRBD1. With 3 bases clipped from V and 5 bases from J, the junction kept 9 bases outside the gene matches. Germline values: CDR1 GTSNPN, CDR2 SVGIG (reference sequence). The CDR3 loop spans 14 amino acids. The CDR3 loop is CAWRKPGQIYGYTF. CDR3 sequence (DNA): TGTGCCTGGAGAAAACCGGGACAGATATATGGCTACACCTTC. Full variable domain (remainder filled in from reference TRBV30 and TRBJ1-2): SQTIHQWPATLVQPVGSPLSLECTVEGTSNPNLYWYRQAAGRGLQLLFYSVGIGQISSEVPQNLSASRPQDRQFILSSKKLLLSDSGFYLCAWRKPGQIYGYTFGSGTRLTVV.